This T cell receptor (beta chain) came from a study of regulatory T cells in long-lasting Graves disease. Relying on iRepertoire HTBI primers and Arm-PCR of CDR3 regions, the team built TCR beta libraries. MiXCR, run by TCRdb on the multiplex PCR reads, gives a single entry per CDR3 protein. This table holds 400,000 to 450,000 distinct CDR3 sequences, about a sixth found once. Time point given: newly diagnosed GD, antithyroid drugs for less than 3 months. With RNA extracted from PBMCs as input, the TCR library was made. The patients were drawn from one endocrinology department in Xi'an, China. Each patient gave 7 to 10 milliliters of EDTA-anticoagulated peripheral blood. Germline-derived CDR1 and CDR2 are MNHEY and SMNVEV (reference sequence). The CDR3 is 14 residues long. The germline V and J ends were trimmed by 4 bases and 7 bases, with 14 bases remaining between them. These same records also appear under a second study, on T cells in Graves' hyperthyroidism and ophthalmopathy. From that second work: Those with hyperthyroidism were 18 to 65 years old, newly diagnosed, and ill for under 2 months.

The sequencing here drew on peripheral blood mononuclear cells (PBMCs), taken at new diagnosis, from a patient treated with antithyroid drugs. This rearrangement joins TRBV27 to TRBJ1-5; TRBD1 is a possible D gene (6 bases). The clonotype originates from a woman in her thirties with Graves disease. CDR3 nucleotides: TGTGCCAGCAGTTCCAGGGGTCGGTACCAGCCCCAGCATTTT. Protein: CASSSRGRYQPQHF.